This TCR beta chain appears in the sequencing data of a study of OX40 agonist ivuxolimab in advanced cancers. Study overall: One patient with hepatocellular carcinoma and two with cutaneous melanoma, three in all, had partial responses. Study findings and constraints: The antigen specificity of the peripheral T cells (those that were expanded) was not determined. More expanded clones were seen, on average, in CD8+ T cells than in CD4+.

Per the germline V gene, CDR1 is LNHDA and CDR2 is SQIVND (reference sequence). The CDR3 has 14 residues. Deletions cut 9 bases from V and 2 bases from J, with 15 bases between. In regard to this clone: What it binds is unknown.

Assay used: immunoSEQ multiplex PCR; TCRdb lists only in-frame clones, some missing. The data show over 75,000 clones, over 75% seen once. The V and J genes are TRBV19 and TRBJ2-3, with a tentative D call TRBD2 (6 bases). The receptor was isolated from an adult with an advanced solid tumor such as melanoma, head and neck, liver or kidney cancer. The sequences come from CD4+ or CD8+ T cells sorted from blood, collected in a trial of the OX40 agonist ivuxolimab. The CDR3 DNA reads as TGTGCCAGCTCACCGGACTACCCCACAGATACGCAGTATTTT. Encoded protein: CASSPDYPTDTQYF.